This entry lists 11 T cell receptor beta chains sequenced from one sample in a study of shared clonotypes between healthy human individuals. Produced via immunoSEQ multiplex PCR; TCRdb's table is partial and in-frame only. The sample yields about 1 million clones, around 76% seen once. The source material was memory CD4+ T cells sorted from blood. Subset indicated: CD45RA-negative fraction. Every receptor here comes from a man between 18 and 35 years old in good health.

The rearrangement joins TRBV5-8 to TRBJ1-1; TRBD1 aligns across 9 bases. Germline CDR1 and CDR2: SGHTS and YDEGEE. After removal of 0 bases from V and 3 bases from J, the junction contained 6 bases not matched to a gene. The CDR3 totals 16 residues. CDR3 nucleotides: TGTGCCAGCAGCTTGGGCAGGGACAGGGTCGACACTGAAGCTTTCTTT. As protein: CASSLGRDRVDTEAFF.

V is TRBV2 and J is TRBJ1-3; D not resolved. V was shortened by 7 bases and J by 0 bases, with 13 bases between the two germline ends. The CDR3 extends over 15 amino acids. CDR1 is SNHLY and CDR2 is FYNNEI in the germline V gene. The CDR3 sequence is CASTQMGVSGNTIYF. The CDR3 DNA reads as TGTGCCAGCACTCAAATGGGAGTCTCTGGAAACACCATATATTTT. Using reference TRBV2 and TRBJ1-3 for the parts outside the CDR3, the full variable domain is EPEVTQTPSHQVTQMGQEVILRCVPISNHLYFYWYRQILGQKVEFLVSFYNNEISEKSEIFDDQFSVERPDGSNFTLKIRSTKLEDSAMYFCASTQMGVSGNTIYFGEGSWLTVV.

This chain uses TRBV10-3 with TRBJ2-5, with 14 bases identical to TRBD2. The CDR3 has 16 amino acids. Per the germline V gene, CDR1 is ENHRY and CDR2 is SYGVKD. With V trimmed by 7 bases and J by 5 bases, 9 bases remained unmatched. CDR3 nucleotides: TGTGCCATCACTAGAGGACTAGCGGGAGGACGGGAGACCCAGTACTTC. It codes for CAITRGLAGGRETQYF.

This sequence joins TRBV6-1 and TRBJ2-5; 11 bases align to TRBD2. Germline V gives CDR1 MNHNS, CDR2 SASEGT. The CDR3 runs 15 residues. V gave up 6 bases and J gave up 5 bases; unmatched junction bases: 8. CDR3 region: CASSPGLAESETQYF. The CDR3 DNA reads TGTGCCAGCAGCCCGGGACTAGCGGAATCTGAGACCCAGTACTTC.

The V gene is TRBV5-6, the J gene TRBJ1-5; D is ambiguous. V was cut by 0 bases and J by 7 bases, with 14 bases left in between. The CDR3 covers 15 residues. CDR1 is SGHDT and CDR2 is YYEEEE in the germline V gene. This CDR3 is CASSLGGFEAQPQHF. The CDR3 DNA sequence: TGTGCCAGCAGCTTGGGGGGATTTGAGGCCCAGCCCCAGCATTTT.

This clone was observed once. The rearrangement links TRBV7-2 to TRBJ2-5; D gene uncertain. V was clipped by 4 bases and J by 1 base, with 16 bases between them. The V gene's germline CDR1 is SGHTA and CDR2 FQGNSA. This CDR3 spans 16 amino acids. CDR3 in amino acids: CASSSTFANPQETQYF. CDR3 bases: TGTGCCAGCAGCTCAACCTTCGCGAACCCCCAAGAGACCCAGTACTTC.

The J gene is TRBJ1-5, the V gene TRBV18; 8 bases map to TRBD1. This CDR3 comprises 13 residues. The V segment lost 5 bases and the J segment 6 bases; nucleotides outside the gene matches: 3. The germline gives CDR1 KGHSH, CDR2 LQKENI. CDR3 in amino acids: CASSETGVQPQHF. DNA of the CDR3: TGTGCCAGCTCAGAGACAGGGGTTCAGCCCCAGCATTTT.

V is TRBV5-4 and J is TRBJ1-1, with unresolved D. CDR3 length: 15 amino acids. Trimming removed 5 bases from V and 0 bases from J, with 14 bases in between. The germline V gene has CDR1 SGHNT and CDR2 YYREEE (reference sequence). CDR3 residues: CASSTPGELNTEAFF. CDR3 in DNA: TGTGCCAGCAGTACACCCGGGGAATTGAACACTGAAGCTTTCTTT.

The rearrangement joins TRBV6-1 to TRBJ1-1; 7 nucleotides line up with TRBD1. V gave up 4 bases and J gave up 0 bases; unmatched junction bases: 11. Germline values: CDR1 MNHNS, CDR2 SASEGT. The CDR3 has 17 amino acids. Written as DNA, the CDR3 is TGTGCCAGCAGTGTCCTGGGCAGGGGGACGATGAACACTGAAGCTTTCTTT. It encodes CASSVLGRGTMNTEAFF.

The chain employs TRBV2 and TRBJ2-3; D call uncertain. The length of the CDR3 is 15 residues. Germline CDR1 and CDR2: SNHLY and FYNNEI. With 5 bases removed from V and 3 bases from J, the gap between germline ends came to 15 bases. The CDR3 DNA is TGTGCCAGCAGTAAAGGATACGGACCTACAGATACGCAGTATTTT. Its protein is CASSKGYGPTDTQYF. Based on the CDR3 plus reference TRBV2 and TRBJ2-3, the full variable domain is EPEVTQTPSHQVTQMGQEVILRCVPISNHLYFYWYRQILGQKVEFLVSFYNNEISEKSEIFDDQFSVERPDGSNFTLKIRSTKLEDSAMYFCASSKGYGPTDTQYFGPGTRLTVL.

Written as DNA, the CDR3 is TGTGCCAGCAATGCCCATACGGGGGCTGGGGATGGCTACACCTTC. It encodes CASNAHTGAGDGYTF. The chain carries TRBV6-6 and TRBJ1-2; maybe TRBD1 (6 bases). Germline lookup yields CDR1 MNHNY and CDR2 SVGAGI (reference sequence). CDR3 size: 15 residues. The V end lost 7 bases, the J end lost 6 bases, and 21 bases lay between the germline ends.